This T cell receptor beta chain was captured in a study of OX40 agonist ivuxolimab in advanced cancers. Regarding the study as a whole: By week 6 at 0.1 to 3.0 mg/kg, blood CD4+ and CD8+ T cells had expanded clonally. CD8+ T cells were the subset that, on average, had more expanded clones than CD4+.

Here immunoSEQ multiplex PCR was the method, and the copy in TCRdb shows in-frame clones only, minus some. The table includes about 76,000 clones, around nine tenths detected once. Concerning this clone: Its matching antigen is unknown.

V lost 4 bases and J 6 bases, leaving 14 bases between the germline ends. This CDR3 has 14 amino acids. Germline V gene sequence: CDR1 SGHNT, CDR2 YYREEE (reference sequence). V is TRBV5-4 and J is TRBJ1-3; D might be TRBD1 (6 bases). The specimen was CD4+ or CD8+ T cells sorted from blood, collected in a trial of the OX40 agonist ivuxolimab. The receptor's source is an adult with an advanced solid tumor such as melanoma, head and neck, liver or kidney cancer. CDR3 amino acids: CASSRDRTQNTIYF. The CDR3 coding sequence is TGTGCCAGCAGCAGAGACAGGACACAAAACACCATATATTTT.